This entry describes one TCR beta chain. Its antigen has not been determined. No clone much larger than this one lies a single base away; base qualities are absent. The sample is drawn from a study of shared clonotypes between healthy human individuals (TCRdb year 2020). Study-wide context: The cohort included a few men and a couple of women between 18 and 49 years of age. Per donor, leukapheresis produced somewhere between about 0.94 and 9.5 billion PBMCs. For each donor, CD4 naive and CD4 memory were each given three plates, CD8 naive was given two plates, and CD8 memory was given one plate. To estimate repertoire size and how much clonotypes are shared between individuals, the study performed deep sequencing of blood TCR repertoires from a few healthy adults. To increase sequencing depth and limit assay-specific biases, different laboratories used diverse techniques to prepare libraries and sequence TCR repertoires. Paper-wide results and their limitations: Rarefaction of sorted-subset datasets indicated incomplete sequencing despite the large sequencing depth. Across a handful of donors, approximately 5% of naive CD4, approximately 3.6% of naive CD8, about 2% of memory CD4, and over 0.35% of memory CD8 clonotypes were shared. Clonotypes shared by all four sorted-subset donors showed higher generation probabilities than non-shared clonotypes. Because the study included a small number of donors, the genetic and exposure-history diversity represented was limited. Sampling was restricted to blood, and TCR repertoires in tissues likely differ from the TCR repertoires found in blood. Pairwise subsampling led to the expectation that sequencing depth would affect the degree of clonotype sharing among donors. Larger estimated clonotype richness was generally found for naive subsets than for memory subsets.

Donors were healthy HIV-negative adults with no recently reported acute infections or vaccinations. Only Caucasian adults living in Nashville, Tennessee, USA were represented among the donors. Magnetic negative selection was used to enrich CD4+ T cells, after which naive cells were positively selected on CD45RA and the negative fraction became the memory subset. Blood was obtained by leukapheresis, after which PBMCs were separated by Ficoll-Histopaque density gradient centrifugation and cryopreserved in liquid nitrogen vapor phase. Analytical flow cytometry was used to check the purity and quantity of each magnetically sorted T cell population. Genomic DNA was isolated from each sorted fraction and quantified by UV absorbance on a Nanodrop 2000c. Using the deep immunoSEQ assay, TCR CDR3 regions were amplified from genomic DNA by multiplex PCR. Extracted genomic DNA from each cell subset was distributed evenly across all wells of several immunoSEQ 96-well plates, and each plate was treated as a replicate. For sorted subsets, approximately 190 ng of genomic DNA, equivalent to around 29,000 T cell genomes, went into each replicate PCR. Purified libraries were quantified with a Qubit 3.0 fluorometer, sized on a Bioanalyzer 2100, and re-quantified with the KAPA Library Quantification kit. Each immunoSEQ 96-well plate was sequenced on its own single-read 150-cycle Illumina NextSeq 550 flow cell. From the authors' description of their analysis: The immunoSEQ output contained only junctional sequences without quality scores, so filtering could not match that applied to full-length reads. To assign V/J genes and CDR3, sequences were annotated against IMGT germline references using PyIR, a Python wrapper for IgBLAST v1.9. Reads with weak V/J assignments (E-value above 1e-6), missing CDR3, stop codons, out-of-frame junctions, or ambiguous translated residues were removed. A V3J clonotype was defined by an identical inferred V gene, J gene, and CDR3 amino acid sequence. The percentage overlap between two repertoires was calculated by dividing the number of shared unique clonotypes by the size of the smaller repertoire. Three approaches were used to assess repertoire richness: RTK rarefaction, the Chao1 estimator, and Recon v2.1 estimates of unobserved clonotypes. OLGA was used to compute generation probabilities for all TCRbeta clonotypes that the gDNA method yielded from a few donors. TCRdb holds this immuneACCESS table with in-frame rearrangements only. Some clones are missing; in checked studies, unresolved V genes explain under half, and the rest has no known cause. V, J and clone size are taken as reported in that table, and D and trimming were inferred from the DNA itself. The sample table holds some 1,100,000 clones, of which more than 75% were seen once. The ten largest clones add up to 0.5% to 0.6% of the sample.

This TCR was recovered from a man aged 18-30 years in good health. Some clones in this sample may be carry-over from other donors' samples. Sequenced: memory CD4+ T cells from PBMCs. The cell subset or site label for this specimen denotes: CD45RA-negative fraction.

The CDR3 reads as follows: CASSTSGTLNTGELFF. The nucleotides are TGTGCCAGCAGCACTTCCGGGACGCTGAACACCGGGGAGCTGTTTTTT. Here the chain combines TRBV5-4 and TRBJ2-2, with the D call perhaps TRBD1 or TRBD2, each one matching 5 bases. From the cysteine through the phenylalanine, the CDR3 covers 16 amino acids. This entry keeps only the CDR3 DNA: 48 bases, framed from base 1. The germline V gene (reference sequence) sets CDR1 to SGHNT and CDR2 to YYREEE. V is cut by 4 bases and J by 1 base, and the space between the germline ends is 14 bases. Reference TRBV5-4 and TRBJ2-2 genes cover what lies past the CDR3, so the full variable domain is ETGVTQSPTHLIKTRGQQVTLRCSSQSGHNTVSWYQQALGQGPQFIFQYYREEENGRGNFPPRFSGLQFPNYSSELNVNALELDDSALYLCASSTSGTLNTGELFFGEGSRLTVL.